This TCR beta chain was sequenced for a study of cytomegalovirus exposure and HLA in healthy donors (dated by TCRdb to about 2017). As for the study more broadly: In an earlier analysis of 587 of the donors, 250 to 300 Gb of sequence data and 100 million or so unique TCR beta sequences from 180 million or so T cells were reported. The later analysis used no new phenotypic data to find candidate immune exposures, relying instead on TCR beta sequences and their occurrence across donors. Among the roughly 400 genotyped donors, around 81% belonged to the genetic ancestry cluster associated with self-reported Caucasian donors. The study aimed to test whether signatures of past pathogen exposure could be identified by cataloging public T cell receptors. An early release that covered 640 HLA-typed donors contained about 290 gigabases of sequencing data and tens of millions of unique TCR sequences. In an earlier analysis of about 590 of the donors, high-throughput TCR beta sequencing was used to judge whether each TCR beta V gene segment behaved as functional or pseudogenic. A later genetic analysis took genome-wide SNP genotypes for about 55% of the roughly 700 donors and used that subset as a discovery cohort. In a later analysis, previously published TCR beta repertoires from 550 to 700 donors were re-analyzed and high-resolution HLA genotyping was added so that TCR occurrence patterns could be studied. Typing coverage differed by locus: A, B, C, DRB1 and DQB1 were typed in roughly 620-630 donors, DQA1 in 500 to 550, DPA1 in approximately 600, and DPB1 in roughly 450. Along with the approximately 700-subject first cohort, a separate validation cohort of over a hundred different subjects was used. The study used immunosequencing to profile the T cell repertoires of approximately 650 subjects and linked those repertoires to cytomegalovirus serostatus. Because of strong linkage in the cohort, roughly 5 DR-DQ haplotypes were treated as single units for association and clustering. Donor age, sex, ethnicity and CMV serostatus were compiled alongside the repertoire data. To predict cytomegalovirus infection status, the study combined high-throughput TCR immunosequencing, statistical association of individual TCRs with disease status, and machine learning. Among 398 genotyped donors of the cohort, an average of 235,054 unique TCR beta nucleotide sequences were sequenced per donor, around 18% of them non-productive. All discovery cohort repertoires had been generated on a single sequencing platform. Both class I and class II loci were covered by HLA typing, at four-digit resolution.

With regard to this clone: What this receptor recognizes is not known. Base-call qualities are not available, and no considerably larger clone is one nucleotide away.

Results and caveats for the whole study, not just this receptor: Some IMGT-functional V segments, including TRBV6-2 and TRBV6-3, could not be distinguished by the 87-base-pair reads and were therefore excluded. Compared with equally common non-associated chains, HLA-associated TCR beta chains in a later analysis were more clonally expanded and had lower generation probabilities. A later genetic analysis reported fewer N-insertions in productive TCRs among donors in an Asian-associated ancestry cluster than the approximately 700-donor mean. Linkage disequilibrium might explain the correlated functional status among segregating V segments, but an unknown experimental factor could not be excluded. The only immune exposure information available for the cohort was CMV serostatus. A later analysis found that most CMV-associated TCR beta chains appeared HLA-restricted, with HLA associations seemingly driven largely by CMV exposure. In vitro tests confirmed that a few of the cytomegalovirus-associated TCR beta chains recognize cytomegalovirus antigens. In a later analysis, TCR association rates were found to vary across HLA loci, with the most associated TCRs seen for DRB1 alleles and the fewest for HLA-C alleles. A further reported finding was that TCR beta sequences accurately predicted the HLA-A and HLA-B alleles for most subjects in the first cohort. In a later genetic analysis, a missense DCLRE1C variant was associated with V-gene and J-gene trimming of TCR beta chains, and the association was replicated in an independent cohort. The cohort was sequenced for TCR beta chains only, and without alpha or paired-chain data the features that could be detected were limited. Broadly in line with IMGT annotations, most TCR beta V segments showed up in productive rearrangements about 87% or about 30% of the time in an earlier analysis of several hundred of the donors. The classifier was reported to diagnose cytomegalovirus status with high specificity and sensitivity in both the original cohort and the validation cohort. A later analysis associated about 18,000 TCR beta sequences with specific HLA alleles at a false discovery rate of 0.05. It was suggested by the authors that the approach could potentially be generalized to other disease states and immunological phenotypes. A later analysis reported that several top co-occurrence clusters appeared linked to parvovirus B19, influenza, CMV and Epstein-Barr virus. Across donors, most TCR sequences were observed very rarely, whereas some public TCRs were present in many individuals. A total of roughly 160 TCR beta chains were listed by the study as associated with cytomegalovirus. The sequencing pipeline was judged likely to have produced a cluster of highly shared sequence variants as a technical artifact. Roughly uniform sequencing depth across donors was assumed in presence/absence analyses, although this assumption may not hold. Because counts were too low, 15 to 20 rarely observed V segments, including chromosome 9 orphons, were left out of the earlier analysis of 500 to 650 of the donors. Assigning TCR associations to individual alleles was difficult when HLA alleles, especially DR and DQ, strongly co-occurred. Because some donors lacked HLA typing at each locus, the association tests relied only on the typed subset.

The cohort comprised under 700 healthy bone marrow donors. At the time of sampling, every cohort member was nominally healthy, though immune exposures that went unrecorded were likely present. The donor tested CMV seropositive and was one of the 289 seropositive cohort members. A peripheral blood sample was provided by each donor, and peripheral blood mononuclear cells were used for TCR beta sequencing. The Qiagen DNeasy Blood Extraction Kit was used to extract genomic DNA from the blood cell samples. The CDR3 contains 15 residues, cysteine and phenylalanine counted. Only CDR3 DNA is held: 45 bases, read in frame from base 1. The junction carries 5 bases between V and J, which are trimmed by 0 bases and 0 bases respectively. CDR1 is given as LGHNA and CDR2 as YNFKEQ, both from the germline V gene. The receptor library was made with the immunoSEQ multiplex PCR assay. For the multiplex PCR, a mixture combining 60 forward primers for TCR Vbeta segments and 13 reverse primers for TCR Jbeta segments was used. Amplification of the CDR3 region of rearranged TCR beta genes was performed with a multiplex PCR assay on genomic DNA. Amplified TCR beta libraries were sequenced as 87-base-pair reads on the Illumina HiSeq System. Turning to the authors' computational methods: In a later analysis, some 80 million unique TCR beta chains were counted across the roughly 670 repertoires, and roughly 10 million of these chains were shared by at least two donors. Raw reads were error-corrected and collapsed into unique sequences with a nearest-neighbor algorithm that merged closely related sequences to remove PCR and sequencing errors. V, D and J gene segments were assigned by aligning CDR3 sequences to IMGT reference sequences. For a sequence to be retained, at least a six-nucleotide match to both a V gene segment and a J gene segment was required. Rearrangements were called productive when the CDR3 lacked stop codons and stayed in frame with V and J; all others were non-productive. Following IMGT convention, CDR3 was defined as the stretch from the second conserved V-encoded cysteine up to the conserved J-encoded phenylalanine. Sequences without an unambiguous match to a single V gene segment were excluded from the earlier analysis of 500 to 700 of the donors. An earlier analysis of almost 600 of the donors classified V segments as functional when productive rearrangements were above 56.7% and as segregating when the standard deviation between donors was above 5%. A statistical classification framework was built for diagnosing cytomegalovirus status from the catalog of TCR beta chain sequences. In a later analysis, TCR nucleotide sequences were compared against IMGT/GENE-DB human TR gene sequences so that V and J genes could be assigned. The TCRdist pipeline was used in a later analysis to assign CDR3 sequences and most-parsimonious VDJ recombination scenarios. In a later analysis, each TCR beta chain was defined by its CDR3 amino acid sequence together with its V-gene family, and reads lacking a unique V-gene family were excluded. In a later analysis, 500 to 650 highly shared, low-generation-probability nucleotide sequences were removed to address suspected cross-contamination and a sequencing artifact. For each public chain, a later analysis derived a clonal expansion index from normalized ranks of inferred template counts within each repertoire. In a later analysis, generation probabilities were computed using a VDJ recombination model fitted to out-of-frame rearrangements, and the results were checked against IGoR. In a later analysis, hypergeometric tests were used to score TCR-TCR, TCR-HLA and TCR-CMV co-occurrence, with a repertoire-size bias correction applied to TCR pairs. A later analysis estimated false discovery rates by permuting HLA or CMV assignments 20 times. In a later analysis, co-occurring TCRs were grouped using DBSCAN, with TCRdist sequence similarity added in when clustering inside HLA-allele-positive subsets. Co-occurrence clustering excluded repertoires with fewer than 30,000 or more than 120,000 public chains, plus five with anomalous nucleotide sharing. Drawn from immuneACCESS, this table holds only the in-frame rearrangements with V and J called that TCRdb kept. Clones are partly lost; checked studies trace under half to an unresolved V gene and leave the rest unexplained. V and J calls and clone size are copied from that table; D and trimming were computed from the DNA. This sample is represented by about 210,000 clones; 82% of them were singletons. Of the sample, approximately 6.5% is held by the ten largest clones.

The TCR comes from a middle-aged man in good health and CMV-seropositive. The V gene is TRBV4-2 and the J gene is TRBJ1-4; no D gene call is confident. The specimen was PBMCs. At the DNA level, the sequence is TGTGCCAGCAGCCAAGAGACAACAACTAATGAAAAACTGTTTTTT. Its protein product is CASSQETTTNEKLFF.